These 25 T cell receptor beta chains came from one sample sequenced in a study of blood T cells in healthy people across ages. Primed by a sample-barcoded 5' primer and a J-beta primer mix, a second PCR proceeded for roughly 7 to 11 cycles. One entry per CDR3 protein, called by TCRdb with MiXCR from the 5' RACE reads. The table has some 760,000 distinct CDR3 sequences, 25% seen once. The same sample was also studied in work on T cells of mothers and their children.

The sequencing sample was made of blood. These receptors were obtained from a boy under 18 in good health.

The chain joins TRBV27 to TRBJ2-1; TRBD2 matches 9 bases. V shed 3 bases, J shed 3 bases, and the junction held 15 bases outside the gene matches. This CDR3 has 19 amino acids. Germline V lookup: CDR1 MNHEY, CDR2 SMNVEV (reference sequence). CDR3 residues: CASSFLMFNSGGVYNEQFF. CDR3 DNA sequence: TGTGCCAGCAGTTTCCTCATGTTCAATAGCGGGGGTGTCTACAATGAGCAGTTCTTC.

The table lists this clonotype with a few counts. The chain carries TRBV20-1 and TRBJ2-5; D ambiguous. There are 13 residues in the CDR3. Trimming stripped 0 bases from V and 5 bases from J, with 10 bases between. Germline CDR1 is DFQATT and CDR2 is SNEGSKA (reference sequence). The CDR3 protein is CSARDTSAETQYF. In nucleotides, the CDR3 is TGCAGTGCTAGAGATACCAGCGCGGAGACCCAGTACTTC.

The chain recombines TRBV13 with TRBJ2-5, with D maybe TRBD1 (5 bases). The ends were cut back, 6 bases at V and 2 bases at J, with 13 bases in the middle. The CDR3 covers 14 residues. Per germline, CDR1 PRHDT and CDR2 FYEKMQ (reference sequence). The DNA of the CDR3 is TGTGCCAGCAGTTCTCCCAGGGATCAAGAGACCCAGTACTTC. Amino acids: CASSSPRDQETQYF.

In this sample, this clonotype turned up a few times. The CDR3 reads CASSLGSSGGETQYF. CDR3 in DNA: TGTGCCAGCAGCTTAGGATCGTCGGGAGGGGAGACCCAGTACTTC. The chain couples TRBV11-2 to TRBJ2-5, with 8 bases matching TRBD2. This CDR3 contains 15 residues. The V segment lost 1 base and the J segment 5 bases; nucleotides outside the gene matches: 6. Germline V CDR1 and CDR2: SGHAT, FQNNGV.

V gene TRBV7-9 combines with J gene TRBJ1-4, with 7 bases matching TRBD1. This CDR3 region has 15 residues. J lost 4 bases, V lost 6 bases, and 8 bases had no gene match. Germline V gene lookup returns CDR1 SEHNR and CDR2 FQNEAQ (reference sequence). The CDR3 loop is CASSLQGSVNEKLFF. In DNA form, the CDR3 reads TGTGCCAGCAGTCTACAGGGGTCGGTTAATGAAAAACTGTTTTTT.

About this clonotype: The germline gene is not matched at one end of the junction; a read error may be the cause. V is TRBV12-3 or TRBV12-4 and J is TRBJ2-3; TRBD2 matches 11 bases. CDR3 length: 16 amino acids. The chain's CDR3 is CASSLTSGTSTDAQYF. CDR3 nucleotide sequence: TGTGCCAGCAGTTTGACTAGCGGGACGAGCACAGATGCGCAGTATTTT.

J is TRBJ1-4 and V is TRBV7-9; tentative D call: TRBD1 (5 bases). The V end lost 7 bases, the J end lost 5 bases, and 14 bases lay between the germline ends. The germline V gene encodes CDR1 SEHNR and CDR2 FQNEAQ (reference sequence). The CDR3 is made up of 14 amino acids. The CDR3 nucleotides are TGTGCCAGCACCGGAGGGCGGGGGAATGAAAAACTGTTTTTT. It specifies CASTGGRGNEKLFF. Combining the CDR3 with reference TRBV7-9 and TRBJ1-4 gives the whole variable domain DTGVSQNPRHKITKRGQNVTFRCDPISEHNRLYWYRQTLGQGPEFLTYFQNEAQLEKSRLLSDRFSAERPKGSFSTLEIQRTEQGDSAMYLCASTGGRGNEKLFFGSGTQLSVL.

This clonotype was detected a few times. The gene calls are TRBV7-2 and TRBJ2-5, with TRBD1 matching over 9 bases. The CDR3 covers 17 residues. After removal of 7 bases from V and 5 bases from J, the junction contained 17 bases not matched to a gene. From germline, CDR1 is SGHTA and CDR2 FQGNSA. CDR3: CASTHGRGTGLLETQYF. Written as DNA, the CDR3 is TGTGCCAGCACCCACGGAAGGGGGACAGGGTTGTTGGAGACCCAGTACTTC.

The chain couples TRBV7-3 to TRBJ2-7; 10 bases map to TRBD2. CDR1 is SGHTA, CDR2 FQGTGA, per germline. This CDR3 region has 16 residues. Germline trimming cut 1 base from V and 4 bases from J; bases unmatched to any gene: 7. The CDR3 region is CASSLISSGSKYEQYF. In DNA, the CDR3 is TGTGCCAGCAGCTTAATTTCTAGCGGGAGTAAATACGAGCAGTACTTC.

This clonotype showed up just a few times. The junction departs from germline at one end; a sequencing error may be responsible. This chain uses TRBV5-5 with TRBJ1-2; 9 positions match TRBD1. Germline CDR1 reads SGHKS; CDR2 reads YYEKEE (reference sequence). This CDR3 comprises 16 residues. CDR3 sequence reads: CASSRGTGFHHYGHTF. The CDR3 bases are TGTGCCAGCAGCCGGGGGACAGGGTTTCATCACTATGGCCACACCTTC.

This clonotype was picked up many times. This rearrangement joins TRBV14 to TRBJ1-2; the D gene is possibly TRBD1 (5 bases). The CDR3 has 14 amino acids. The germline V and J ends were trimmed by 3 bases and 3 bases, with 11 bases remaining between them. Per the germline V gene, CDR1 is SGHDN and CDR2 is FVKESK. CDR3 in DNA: TGTGCCAGCAGCCAGGACGGGGACTACTATGGCTACACCTTC. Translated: CASSQDGDYYGYTF.

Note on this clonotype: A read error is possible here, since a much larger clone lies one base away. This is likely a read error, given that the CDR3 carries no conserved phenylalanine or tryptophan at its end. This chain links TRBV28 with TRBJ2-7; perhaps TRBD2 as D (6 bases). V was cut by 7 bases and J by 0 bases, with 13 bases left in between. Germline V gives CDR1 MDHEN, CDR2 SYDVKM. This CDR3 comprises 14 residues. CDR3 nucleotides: TGTGCCAGCATCCCCTGGGGGGACTCCTACGAGCAGTACCTC. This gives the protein CASIPWGDSYEQYL.

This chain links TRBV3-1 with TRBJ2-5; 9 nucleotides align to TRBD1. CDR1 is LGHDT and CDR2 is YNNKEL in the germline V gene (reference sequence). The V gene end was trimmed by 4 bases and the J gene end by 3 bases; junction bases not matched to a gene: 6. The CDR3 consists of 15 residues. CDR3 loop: CASSPPWDREETQYF. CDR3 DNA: TGTGCCAGCAGCCCCCCCTGGGACAGGGAAGAGACCCAGTACTTC.

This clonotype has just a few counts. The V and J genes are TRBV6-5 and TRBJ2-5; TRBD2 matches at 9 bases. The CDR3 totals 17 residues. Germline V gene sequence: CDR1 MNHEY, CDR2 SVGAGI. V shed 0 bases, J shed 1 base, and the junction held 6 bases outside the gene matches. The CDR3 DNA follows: TGTGCCAGCAGTTACTCGAGGAGCGGGGGGTCCCAAGAGACCCAGTACTTC. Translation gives CASSYSRSGGSQETQYF.

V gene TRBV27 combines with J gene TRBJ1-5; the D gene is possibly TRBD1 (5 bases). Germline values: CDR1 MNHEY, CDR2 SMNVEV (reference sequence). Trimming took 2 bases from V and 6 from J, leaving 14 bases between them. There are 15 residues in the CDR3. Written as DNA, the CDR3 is TGTGCCAGCAGTTTAGCCCTCGGGGGACCTCAGCCCCAGCATTTT. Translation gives CASSLALGGPQPQHF.

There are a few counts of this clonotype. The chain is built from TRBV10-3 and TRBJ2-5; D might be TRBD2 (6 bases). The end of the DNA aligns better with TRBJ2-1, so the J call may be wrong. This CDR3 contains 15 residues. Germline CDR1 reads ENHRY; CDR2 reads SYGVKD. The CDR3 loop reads CAIGRAAGIYNEQFF. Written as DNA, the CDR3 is TGTGCCATCGGAAGGGCAGCGGGCATTTACAATGAGCAGTTCTTC.

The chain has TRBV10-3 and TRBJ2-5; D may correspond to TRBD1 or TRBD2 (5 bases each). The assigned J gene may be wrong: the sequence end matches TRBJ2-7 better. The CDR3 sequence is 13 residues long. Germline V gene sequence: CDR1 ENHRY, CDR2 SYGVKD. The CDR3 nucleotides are TGTGCCATCAGCCCGGGACGGTCCTACGAGCAGTACTTC. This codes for CAISPGRSYEQYF.

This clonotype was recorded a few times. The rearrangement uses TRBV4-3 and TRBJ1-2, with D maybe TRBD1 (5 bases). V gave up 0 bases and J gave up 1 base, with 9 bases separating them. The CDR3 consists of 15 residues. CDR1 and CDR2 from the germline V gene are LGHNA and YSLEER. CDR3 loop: CASSQDHRSNYGYTF. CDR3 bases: TGCGCCAGCAGCCAAGATCACAGGAGTAACTATGGCTACACCTTC.

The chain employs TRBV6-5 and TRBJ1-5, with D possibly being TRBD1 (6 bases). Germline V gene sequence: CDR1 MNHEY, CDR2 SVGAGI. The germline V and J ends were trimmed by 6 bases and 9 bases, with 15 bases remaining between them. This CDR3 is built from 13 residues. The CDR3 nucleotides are TGTGCCAGCAGGACCATATTAGGGGGGCCCCAGCATTTT. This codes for CASRTILGGPQHF.

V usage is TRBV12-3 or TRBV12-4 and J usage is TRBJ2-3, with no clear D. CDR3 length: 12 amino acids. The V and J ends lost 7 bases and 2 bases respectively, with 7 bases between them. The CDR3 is CASTRTTDTQYF. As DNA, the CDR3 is TGTGCCAGCACAAGGACCACAGATACGCAGTATTTT.

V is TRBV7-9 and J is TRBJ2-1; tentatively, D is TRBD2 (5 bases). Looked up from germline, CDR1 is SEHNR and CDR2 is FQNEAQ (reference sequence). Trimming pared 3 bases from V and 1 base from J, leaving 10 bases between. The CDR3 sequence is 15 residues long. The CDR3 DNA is TGTGCCAGCAGCTTGTTCGGGGAGTCCTACAATGAGCAGTTCTTC. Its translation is CASSLFGESYNEQFF.

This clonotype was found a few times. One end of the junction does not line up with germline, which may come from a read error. CDR3: CSARSPGQNEKLLF. The CDR3 DNA reads TGCAGTGCTCGATCCCCGGGACAGAATGAAAAACTGCTTTTT. The chain carries TRBV20-1 and TRBJ1-4, with 7 nucleotides matching TRBD1. Germline CDR1 DFQATT, CDR2 SNEGSKA (reference sequence). The CDR3 runs 14 residues.

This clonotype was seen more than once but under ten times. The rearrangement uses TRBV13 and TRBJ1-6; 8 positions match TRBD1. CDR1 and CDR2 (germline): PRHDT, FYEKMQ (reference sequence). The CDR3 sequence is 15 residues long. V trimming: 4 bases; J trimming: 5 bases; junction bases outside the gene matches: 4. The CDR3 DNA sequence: TGTGCCAGCAGCTACACGGACAGGGATAATTCACCCCTCCACTTT. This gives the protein CASSYTDRDNSPLHF.

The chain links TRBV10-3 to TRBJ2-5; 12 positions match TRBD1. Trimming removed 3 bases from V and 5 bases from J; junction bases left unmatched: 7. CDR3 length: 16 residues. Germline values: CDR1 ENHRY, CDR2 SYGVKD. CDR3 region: CAISEAGTGGWETQYF. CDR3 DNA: TGTGCCATCAGTGAAGCCGGGACAGGGGGCTGGGAGACCCAGTACTTC.

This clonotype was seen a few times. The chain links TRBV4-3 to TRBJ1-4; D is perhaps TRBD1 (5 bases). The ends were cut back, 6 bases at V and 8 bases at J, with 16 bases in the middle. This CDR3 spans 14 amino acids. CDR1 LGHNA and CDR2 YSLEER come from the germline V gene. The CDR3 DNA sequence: TGCGCCAGCAGTCCTTCAGGGTCAAGAGAAAAACTGTTTTTT. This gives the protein CASSPSGSREKLFF.